A selection of T cell receptor beta chains follows, all from one sample in a study of regulatory T cells in long-lasting Graves disease. One entry per CDR3 protein, called by TCRdb with MiXCR from the multiplex PCR reads. The table shows 400,000 to 450,000 distinct CDR3 sequences, with roughly 17% occurring only once. Another study also made use of these data, one on T cells in Graves' hyperthyroidism and ophthalmopathy.

Material: peripheral blood mononuclear cells (PBMCs), obtained at new diagnosis, from a patient treated with antithyroid drugs. These receptors all stem from a woman in her twenties or thirties with Graves disease. CDR3s include the opening cysteine and the closing phenylalanine or tryptophan. The D gene is left open where the match is weak. Expanded clones are given a class, and other clones once, few, many or no size at all.

v_call clone_size d_call cdr3_aa
TRBV20-1 many TRBD2 CSASVNERDGSNEQFF
TRBV4-3 few . CASSQGMGISYEQYF
TRBV28 many . CASSLSQGGLSYEQYF
TRBV4-3 many TRBD1 CASSRRSEQGAWTEAFF
TRBV6-2/TRBV6-3 many . CASSYHRPQDTQYF
TRBV25-1 . . CASSDAPTGGISGANVLTF
TRBV5-1 . TRBD2 CASIPGLASYNEQFF
TRBV3-1 few . CASSQDPLGSVLHF
TRBV6-9 . . CASSPTPDEGRFTDTQYF
TRBV28 few . CASRPTTTNEKLFF
TRBV27 many . CASMGHPSYNEQFF
TRBV7-2 . TRBD2 CASSSTSGSLEQFF
TRBV10-1 once . CASSESTGQLGETQYF
TRBV20-1 many . CSAYDRGNQPQHF
TRBV28 many . CASSRGGSPVGYTF
TRBV2 few . CASTPRFLGSSNAEAFF
TRBV12-5 many . CASGPPNSYNEQFF
TRBV20-1 many . CSARDPLGSNYGYTF
TRBV2 many TRBD1 CASRVRDRGRTGANVLTF
TRBV11-1 . . CASSQDRAPETQYF
TRBV20-1 many TRBD2 CSARGLAGGYEQYF
TRBV20-1 few TRBD2 CSARDPLAGINEQSF
TRBV25-1 . TRBD2 CASSEPTAGGLSNEQYF
TRBV2 . . CASSQRTIPGANVLTF
TRBV30 . . CAWTPRGYEQYF
TRBV5-1 many . CASSFSLIPTYNEQFF
TRBV3-1 many TRBD2 CASSQDRLAGAQFF
TRBV5-1 many TRBD2 CASSMTSGSYEQYF
TRBV5-4 . TRBD2 CASSLAPTSGSVGVTDTQYF
TRBV2 few . CASSEDSVSYEQYF
TRBV5-1 few TRBD2 CASSLVPGLAGYNEQFF